This T cell receptor beta chain appears in the sequencing data of a study of technical replicates of blood from a few donors (dated by TCRdb to about 2017). Its CDR3 holds 14 amino acids, cysteine through phenylalanine. Just CDR3 DNA is preserved here, 42 bases in frame from base 1. Trimming at the junction amounts to 7 bases on V and 7 bases on J, and the germline ends lie 19 bases apart. The germline V gene provides CDR1 SNHLY and CDR2 FYNNEI. As for this clone: Its binding antigen is unknown. No base-level quality is on record; no much larger clone is a single base apart.

The library was produced with the immunoSEQ multiplex PCR assay. TCRdb obtained this table from immuneACCESS and retained in-frame rearrangements with V and J assigned. These tables miss some clones; where compared with another copy, unresolved V genes account for less than half of the shortfall, and the remainder is unexplained. The sample table records tens of thousands of clones; roughly 94% of these occur just once. The biggest ten clones account for under 0.3% of the sample. Sequencing was done on a sample of T cells isolated from PBMCs. The chain couples TRBV2 to TRBJ1-1; TRBD1 is possibly the D segment (6 matching bases). The TCR sequence derives from a human donor in good health. DNA sequence: TGTGCCAGCACTCTCCTGGGGTACAGGGATGAAGCTTTCTTT. It translates to CASTLLGYRDEAFF.